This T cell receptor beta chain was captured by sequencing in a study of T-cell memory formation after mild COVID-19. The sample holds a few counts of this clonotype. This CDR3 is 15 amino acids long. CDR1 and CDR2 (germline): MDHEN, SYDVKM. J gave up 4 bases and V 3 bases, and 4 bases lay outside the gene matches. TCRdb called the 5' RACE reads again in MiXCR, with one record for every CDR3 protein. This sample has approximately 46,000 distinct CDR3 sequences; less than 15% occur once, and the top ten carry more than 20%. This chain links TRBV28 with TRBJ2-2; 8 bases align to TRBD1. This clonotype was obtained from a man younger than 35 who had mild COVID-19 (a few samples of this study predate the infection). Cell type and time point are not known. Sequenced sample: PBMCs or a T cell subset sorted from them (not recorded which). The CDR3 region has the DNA TGTGCCAGCAGTTTCAGGGGGCGAGGCACCGGGGAGCTGTTTTTT. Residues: CASSFRGRGTGELFF.